The 18 T cell receptor beta chains presented below share a single source sample, sequenced in a study of TIL therapy for anti-PD-1-resistant metastatic lung cancer. Indicated time point: pre-treatment sample, taken before nivolumab and TIL therapy. The tumor samples were excised metastases, mostly pleural nodules or supraclavicular lymph nodes. The immunoSEQ assay was v3. Only in-frame clones appear in the TCRdb table, and some are missing; sequencing was by immunoSEQ multiplex PCR. The sample carries 9,500 to 15,000 clones, less than 75% recorded once. The source was tumor tissue, collected at baseline. The receptors derive from a person between 25 and 80 years old with non-small cell lung cancer.

The chain links TRBV5-1 to TRBJ2-1; D might be TRBD1 (6 bases). The CDR3 is made up of 15 amino acids. V was clipped by 0 bases and J by 3 bases, with 10 bases between them. The germline V gene has CDR1 SGHRS and CDR2 YFSETQ. For the CDR3, the DNA is TGCGCCAGCAGCTTGGAGGCAGGGGACTACAATGAGCAGTTCTTC. This gives the protein CASSLEAGDYNEQFF.

CDR3 protein: CASRPGRQSYEQYF. The CDR3 DNA sequence: TGTGCCAGCAGGCCGGGACGGCAGTCCTACGAGCAGTACTTC. This chain joins TRBV27 and TRBJ2-7; D tentatively reads TRBD1 or TRBD2 (5 bases each). With 6 bases removed from V and 1 base from J, the gap between germline ends came to 13 bases. CDR3 length equals 14 residues. Germline V gene lookup returns CDR1 MNHEY and CDR2 SMNVEV (reference sequence).

The rearrangement joins TRBV2 to TRBJ1-2; TRBD1 aligns across 8 bases. This CDR3 contains 14 residues. Trimming at V came to 8 bases and at J to 7 bases, leaving 12 bases not matched to a gene. Per the germline V gene, CDR1 is SNHLY and CDR2 is FYNNEI. CDR3 bases: TGTGCCAGCGACGCGGACAGGGAGGTGTCTGGCTACACCTTC. Protein sequence: CASDADREVSGYTF. Full variable domain (missing parts from reference TRBV2 and TRBJ1-2): EPEVTQTPSHQVTQMGQEVILRCVPISNHLYFYWYRQILGQKVEFLVSFYNNEISEKSEIFDDQFSVERPDGSNFTLKIRSTKLEDSAMYFCASDADREVSGYTFGSGTRLTVV.

There are a few counts of this clone. CDR3 nucleotide sequence: TGTGCCAGCAGCTCACAAAGTGGGGACAGTTCCTACGAGCAGTACTTC. Protein sequence: CASSSQSGDSSYEQYF. The chain uses TRBV7-2 and TRBJ2-7, with 7 bases matching TRBD1. With V trimmed by 4 bases and J by 1 base, 10 bases remained unmatched. Germline assignment: CDR1 SGHTA and CDR2 FQGNSA. The CDR3 is 16 residues long. The full variable domain, in which reference TRBV7-2 and TRBJ2-7 provide the parts outside the CDR3, is GAGVSQSPSNKVTEKGKDVELRCDPISGHTALYWYRQSLGQGLEFLIYFQGNSAPDKSGLPSDRFSAERTGGSVSTLTIQRTQQEDSAVYLCASSSQSGDSSYEQYFGPGTRLTVT.

The V call is TRBV6-5, the J call TRBJ2-3; a possible D gene is TRBD1 (5 bases). The CDR3 contains 15 residues. Germline V gene data show CDR1 as MNHEY and CDR2 as SVGAGI. V was shortened by 2 bases and J by 1 base, with 10 bases between the two germline ends. CDR3 region: CASSYRGSGTDTQYF. In DNA, the CDR3 is TGTGCCAGCAGTTACAGGGGATCGGGCACAGATACGCAGTATTTT.

The rearrangement joins TRBV9 to TRBJ1-3; D is possibly TRBD1 (5 bases). V was shortened by 5 bases and J by 4 bases, with 16 bases between the two germline ends. Germline CDR1 SGDLS, CDR2 YYNGEE. This CDR3 has 15 amino acids. CDR3 in DNA: TGTGCCAGCAGTAGGGGAGATGGCGCGGGAAACACCATATATTTT. It is translated as CASSRGDGAGNTIYF.

This chain joins TRBV7-9 and TRBJ1-2; possible D gene TRBD1, 5 bases. The CDR3 has 14 residues. CDR1 and CDR2 from the germline V gene are SEHNR and FQNEAQ (reference sequence). The ends were cut back, 1 base at V and 4 bases at J, with 10 bases in the middle. CDR3 amino acids: CASSLDGTVYGYTF. The CDR3 DNA reads TGTGCCAGCAGCTTAGATGGGACGGTCTATGGCTACACCTTC.

The genes are TRBV10-2 and TRBJ2-7, with 12 bases that match TRBD1. CDR3 length: 15 residues. The germline V gene has CDR1 WSHSY and CDR2 SAAADI. V was pared by 6 bases and J by 4 bases, with 7 bases of the junction left unmatched. The CDR3 nucleotides are TGCGCCAGCAGAAGAACGGGACAGGGGGCTTACGAGCAGTACTTC. Translation gives CASRRTGQGAYEQYF.

V usage is TRBV28 and J usage is TRBJ2-1; 7 bases map to TRBD2. V was pared by 5 bases and J by 8 bases, with 12 bases of the junction left unmatched. This CDR3 contains 15 residues. CDR1 MDHEN and CDR2 SYDVKM come from the germline V gene. DNA of the CDR3: TGTGCCAGCAGTCCAATAGCGGGCCTTTGGGATGAGCAGTTCTTC. Its protein product is CASSPIAGLWDEQFF.

This rearrangement joins TRBV9 to TRBJ1-3; a weak D match, TRBD1 (5 bases). Per germline, CDR1 SGDLS and CDR2 YYNGEE. The CDR3 is 15 amino acids. Trimming removed 0 bases at V and 0 bases at J, with 7 bases between. The chain's CDR3 is CASSVGGTSGNTIYF. CDR3 coding DNA: TGTGCCAGCAGCGTAGGAGGGACCTCTGGAAACACCATATATTTT.

The genes are TRBV11-2 and TRBJ1-1; D uncertain. CDR3 size: 13 residues. V was pared by 5 bases and J by 4 bases, with 11 bases between. Germline V gene lookup returns CDR1 SGHAT and CDR2 FQNNGV. CDR3: CASSMTDVTEAFF. The CDR3 DNA is TGTGCCAGCAGCATGACCGACGTCACTGAAGCTTTCTTT.

By share, this clone ranks as medium-sized. The V gene is TRBV27, the J gene TRBJ2-3, with 9 bases identical to TRBD2. This CDR3 is built from 16 residues. Germline values: CDR1 MNHEY, CDR2 SMNVEV (reference sequence). J was trimmed by 3 bases and V by 5 bases; bases with no gene match: 9. Written as DNA, the CDR3 is TGTGCCAGCAGTCTATATAGCGGGAGTCTTACAGATACGCAGTATTTT. Its protein is CASSLYSGSLTDTQYF.

V usage is TRBV9 and J usage is TRBJ2-1; 10 bases are a match to TRBD2. With V trimmed by 0 bases and J by 8 bases, 5 bases remained unmatched. CDR1 and CDR2 from the germline V gene are SGDLS and YYNGEE. This CDR3 contains 15 residues. CDR3 protein: CASSVAPSGSHEQFF. The CDR3 bases are TGTGCCAGCAGCGTAGCGCCTAGCGGGAGCCATGAGCAGTTCTTC.

The V gene is TRBV28, the J gene TRBJ1-5; 8 nucleotides agree with TRBD1. Germline V gives CDR1 MDHEN, CDR2 SYDVKM. J lost 7 bases, V lost 1 base, and 9 bases had no gene match. The CDR3 consists of 16 residues. The CDR3 nucleotides read TGTGCCAGCAGTTTATCCGGGACAGGTGGGTCCCAGCCCCAGCATTTT. Translating it yields CASSLSGTGGSQPQHF.

This clone was recorded a few times. The chain links TRBV28 to TRBJ1-5; no reliable D call. Germline CDR1 and CDR2: MDHEN and SYDVKM. V gave up 3 bases and J gave up 1 base, with 10 bases separating them. The CDR3 is 15 residues long. In DNA form, the CDR3 reads TGTGCCAGCAGTTTTGGTGGTAGAAGCAATCAGCCCCAGCATTTT. Translated, it gives CASSFGGRSNQPQHF.

The CDR3 here is CASSDFGLSGQETQYF. CDR3 in DNA: TGTGCCAGCAGTGACTTTGGACTCTCCGGCCAAGAGACCCAGTACTTC. The chain combines TRBV2 with TRBJ2-5; weak D call: TRBD2 (5 bases). This CDR3 comprises 16 residues. Germline V gene data show CDR1 as SNHLY and CDR2 as FYNNEI. The V and J ends lost 3 bases and 1 base respectively, with 15 bases between them.

The chain carries TRBV10-3 and TRBJ2-3; 10 nucleotides line up with TRBD1. This CDR3 comprises 16 residues. Germline values: CDR1 ENHRY, CDR2 SYGVKD. V dropped 3 bases and J dropped 2; count of bases not matched to a gene: 5. The CDR3 sequence: CAISEWDRGYTDTQYF. CDR3 nucleotides: TGTGCCATCAGTGAATGGGACAGGGGTTACACAGATACGCAGTATTTT.

The chain carries TRBV6-2 or TRBV6-3 and TRBJ2-7; TRBD1 matches at 8 bases. Germline CDR1 MNHEY, CDR2 SVGEGT. Trimming cost V 2 bases and J 2 bases; bases outside gene matches: 2. The CDR3 is 14 residues long. This CDR3 reads CASSYPGQAYEQYF. CDR3 nucleotides: TGTGCCAGCAGTTACCCGGGACAGGCCTACGAGCAGTACTTC.